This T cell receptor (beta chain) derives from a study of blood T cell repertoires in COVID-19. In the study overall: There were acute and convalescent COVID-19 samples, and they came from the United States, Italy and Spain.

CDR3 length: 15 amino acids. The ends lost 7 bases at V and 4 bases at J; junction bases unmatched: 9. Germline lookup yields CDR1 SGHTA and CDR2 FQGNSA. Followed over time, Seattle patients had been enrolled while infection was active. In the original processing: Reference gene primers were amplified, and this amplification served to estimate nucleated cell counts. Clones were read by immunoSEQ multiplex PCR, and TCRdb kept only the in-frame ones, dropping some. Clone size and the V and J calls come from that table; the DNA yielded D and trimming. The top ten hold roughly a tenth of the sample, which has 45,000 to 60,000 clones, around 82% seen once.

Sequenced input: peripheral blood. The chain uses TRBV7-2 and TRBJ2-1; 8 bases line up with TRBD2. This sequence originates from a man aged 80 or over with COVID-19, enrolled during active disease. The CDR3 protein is CASNTGGGTYNEQFF. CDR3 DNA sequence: TGTGCCAGCAATACCGGGGGGGGGACGTACAATGAGCAGTTCTTC.